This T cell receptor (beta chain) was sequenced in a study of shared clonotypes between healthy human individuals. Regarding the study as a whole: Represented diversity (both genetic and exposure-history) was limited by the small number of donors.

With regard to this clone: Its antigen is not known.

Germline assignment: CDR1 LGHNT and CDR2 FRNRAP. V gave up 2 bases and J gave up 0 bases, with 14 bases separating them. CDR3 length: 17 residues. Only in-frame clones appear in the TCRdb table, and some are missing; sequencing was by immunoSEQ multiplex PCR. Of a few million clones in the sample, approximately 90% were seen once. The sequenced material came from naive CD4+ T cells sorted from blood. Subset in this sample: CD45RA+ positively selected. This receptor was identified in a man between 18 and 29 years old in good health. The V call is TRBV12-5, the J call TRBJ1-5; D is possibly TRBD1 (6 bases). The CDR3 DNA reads TGTGCTAGTGGTTTGACGGGGGGCGAGTATAGCAATCAGCCCCAGCATTTT. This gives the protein CASGLTGGEYSNQPQHF.